These 14 T cell receptor beta chains share one sample of origin, sequenced in a study of radiation and T cells in renal cell carcinoma. As to time point: blood 4 weeks post-SBRT, at nephrectomy. Treatment given: 15 Gy SBRT to primary tumor, nephrectomy 4 weeks later. The repertoire was sequenced with immunoSEQ multiplex PCR; TCRdb's copy has only in-frame clones and lacks some. The sample has some 78,000 clones, 89% seen once; the top ten hold roughly 5.4%. This specimen was blood, taken from a patient whose treatment included radiotherapy and nephrectomy. These receptors were obtained from a woman in her 70s with renal cell carcinoma.

The J gene is TRBJ2-3, the V gene TRBV5-1; a weak D match, TRBD1 (5 bases). Germline CDR1 SGHRS, CDR2 YFSETQ. Trimming pared 0 bases from V and 2 bases from J, leaving 10 bases between. The CDR3 runs 15 residues. CDR3 DNA: TGCGCCAGCAGCTTGGGTCCAGGGAACACAGATACGCAGTATTTT. This encodes CASSLGPGNTDTQYF. Full variable domain (rest looked up from reference TRBV5-1 and TRBJ2-3): KAGVTQTPRYLIKTRGQQVTLSCSPISGHRSVSWYQQTPGQGLQFLFEYFSETQRNKGNFPGRFSGRQFSNSRSEMNVSTLELGDSALYLCASSLGPGNTDTQYFGPGTRLTVL.

This clone was recorded once. The chain links TRBV6-5 to TRBJ1-5; TRBD1 might be the D (5 bases). The CDR3 totals 15 residues. Per the germline V gene, CDR1 is MNHEY and CDR2 is SVGAGI. V lost 6 bases to trimming and J lost 1 base, with 13 bases between them. CDR3 loop: CASSPGTVSNQPQHF. The CDR3 coding sequence is TGTGCCAGCAGCCCCGGGACGGTGAGCAATCAGCCCCAGCATTTT.

The chain is built from TRBV7-2 and TRBJ2-3; 12 bases align to TRBD1. The V gene end was trimmed by 8 bases and the J gene end by 4 bases; junction bases not matched to a gene: 1. The CDR3 is 13 amino acids. The germline V gene encodes CDR1 SGHTA and CDR2 FQGNSA. The CDR3 spells CASGDRGPDTQYF. The CDR3 region has the DNA TGTGCCAGCGGGGACAGGGGGCCAGATACGCAGTATTTT.

The chain carries TRBV6-1 and TRBJ2-3; 13 positions match TRBD2. After removal of 4 bases from V and 2 bases from J, the junction contained 3 bases not matched to a gene. The CDR3 contains 16 residues. Per the germline V gene, CDR1 is MNHNS and CDR2 is SASEGT. DNA for the CDR3: TGTGCCAGCAGTGGGGGGACTAGCGGGGCCACAGATACGCAGTATTTT. Its translation: CASSGGTSGATDTQYF.

This sequence joins TRBV5-3 and TRBJ2-5, with D possibly matching TRBD2 (5 bases). TRBV5-3 is recorded as an ORF, its role being uncertain. The V gene lost 2 bases and the J gene lost 2 bases, with 10 bases spanning the gap. The CDR3 has 14 amino acids. The CDR3 reads CARSFGREQETQYF. The CDR3 DNA reads as TGTGCCAGAAGCTTTGGCCGGGAACAAGAGACCCAGTACTTC.

The J gene is TRBJ1-1, the V gene TRBV14, with 7 positions matching TRBD1. The germline V gene has CDR1 SGHDN and CDR2 FVKESK. The CDR3 length is 13 residues. The ends lost 4 bases at V and 7 bases at J; junction bases unmatched: 6. The CDR3 region has the DNA TGTGCCAGCAGCCGCGACAGGGCTGGTGAAGCTTTCTTT. Residues: CASSRDRAGEAFF.

The CDR3 sequence is CASSLHGLQYGYTF. The CDR3 DNA sequence: TGTGCCAGCAGTTTGCATGGCCTTCAGTATGGCTACACCTTC. The chain couples TRBV28 to TRBJ1-2; D remains ambiguous. The germline gives CDR1 MDHEN, CDR2 SYDVKM. This CDR3 comprises 14 residues. Trimming took 3 bases from V and 5 from J, leaving 13 bases between them.

The chain employs TRBV5-1 and TRBJ2-7; no definite D call. The V end lost 0 bases, the J end lost 2 bases, and 6 bases lay between the germline ends. The germline CDR1 and CDR2 sequences are SGHRS and YFSETQ. The CDR3 has 13 amino acids. CDR3 in DNA: TGCGCCAGCAGCTTGGACCCAGCCTACGAGCAGTACTTC. It codes for CASSLDPAYEQYF.

V and J are TRBV5-1 and TRBJ2-5; D is possibly TRBD1 or TRBD2 (6 bases each). V was pared by 3 bases and J by 4 bases, with 22 bases between. The germline V gene has CDR1 SGHRS and CDR2 YFSETQ. This CDR3 has 17 residues. CDR3 nucleotide sequence: TGCGCCAGCAGCTGGGGGCGTTCGGGGCGGAGGGTAGAGACCCAGTACTTC. It translates to CASSWGRSGRRVETQYF.

V is TRBV18 and J is TRBJ2-7; a possible D gene is TRBD1 (5 bases). The CDR3 length is 15 residues. Germline CDR1 is KGHSH and CDR2 is LQKENI. Trimming shortened V by 6 bases and J by 2 bases, and 17 bases separated the two germline ends. DNA for the CDR3: TGTGCCAGCTCTCCCCCAGGGATAAGTCCCTACGAGCAGTACTTC. This encodes CASSPPGISPYEQYF. The entire variable domain, with the rest obtained from reference TRBV18 and TRBJ2-7, is as follows: NAGVMQNPRHLVRRRGQEARLRCSPMKGHSHVYWYRQLPEEGLKFMVYLQKENIIDESGMPKERFSAEFPKEGPSILRIQQVVRGDSAAYFCASSPPGISPYEQYFGPGTRLTVT.

The chain recombines TRBV7-9 with TRBJ2-3; no clear D. V was shortened by 1 base and J by 4 bases, with 6 bases between the two germline ends. The CDR3 is 13 amino acids. The germline V gene has CDR1 SEHNR and CDR2 FQNEAQ (reference sequence). CDR3 DNA: TGTGCCAGCAGCTTAGGGTTAGCAGATACGCAGTATTTT. Translating it yields CASSLGLADTQYF.

The V gene is TRBV19, the J gene TRBJ1-6; D is unclear. CDR3 size: 16 residues. V shed 5 bases and J shed 0 bases, with 11 bases lying between them. The V gene's germline CDR1 is LNHDA and CDR2 SQIVND (reference sequence). CDR3 residues: CASSARKSSYNSPLHF. The CDR3, as DNA: TGTGCCAGTAGTGCCCGGAAGAGCTCCTATAATTCACCCCTCCACTTT.

The V call is TRBV27, the J call TRBJ2-6, with D unresolved. The CDR3 has 14 residues. Germline CDR1 and CDR2: MNHEY and SMNVEV (reference sequence). Trimming took 5 bases from V and 3 from J, leaving 8 bases between them. The CDR3 DNA sequence: TGTGCCAGCAGTCCCGTGGGTGGGGCCAACGTCCTGACTTTC. Protein product: CASSPVGGANVLTF. The complete variable domain, with remaining parts taken from reference TRBV27 and TRBJ2-6, reads EAQVTQNPRYLITVTGKKLTVTCSQNMNHEYMSWYRQDPGLGLRQIYYSMNVEVTDKGDVPEGYKVSRKEKRNFPLILESPSPNQTSLYFCASSPVGGANVLTFGAGSRLTVL.

The chain links TRBV7-9 to TRBJ1-2; 8 bases are a match to TRBD1. The V gene's germline CDR1 is SEHNR and CDR2 FQNEAQ (reference sequence). J gave up 8 bases and V 3 bases, and 5 bases lay outside the gene matches. CDR3 length equals 13 residues. For the CDR3, the DNA is TGTGCCAGCAGCTTGTTAACAGGGGGAGGCTACACCTTC. Protein: CASSLLTGGGYTF.